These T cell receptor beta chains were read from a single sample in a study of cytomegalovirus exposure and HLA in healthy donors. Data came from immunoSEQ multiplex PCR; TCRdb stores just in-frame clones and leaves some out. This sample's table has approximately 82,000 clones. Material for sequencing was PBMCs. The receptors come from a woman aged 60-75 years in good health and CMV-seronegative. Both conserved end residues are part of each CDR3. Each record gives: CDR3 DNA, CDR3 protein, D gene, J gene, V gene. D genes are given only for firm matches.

cdr3_nt: TGTGCCAGCAGTTTAAAACAGGGAATAACTTTCTTT; cdr3_aa: CASSLKQGITFF; d_call: NA; j_call: TRBJ1-1; v_call: TRBV28
cdr3_nt: TGTGCCAGCAGCCAGAGCTATGGGGGGGCGGTTTTT; cdr3_aa: CASSQSYGGAVF; d_call: NA; j_call: TRBJ1-3; v_call: TRBV4-2
cdr3_nt: TGTGCCAGCAGAGAAGCCACAGGGTCTGTCGGCTACACCTTC; cdr3_aa: CASREATGSVGYTF; d_call: NA; j_call: TRBJ1-2; v_call: TRBV7-2
cdr3_nt: TGTGCCAGCAGTCCTCCCGGGACAGGGGGTTACGAGCAGTACTTC; cdr3_aa: CASSPPGTGGYEQYF; d_call: TRBD1; j_call: TRBJ2-7; v_call: TRBV2
cdr3_nt: TGTGCCAGCAGCTTAGGGGGGCAGCGTGCCGGGGAGCTGTTTTTT; cdr3_aa: CASSLGGQRAGELFF; d_call: NA; j_call: TRBJ2-2; v_call: TRBV11-2
cdr3_nt: TGTGCCCGTTGGACAGTCATGAACACTGAAGCTTTCTTT; cdr3_aa: CARWTVMNTEAFF; d_call: NA; j_call: TRBJ1-1; v_call: TRBV30
cdr3_nt: TGCAGCGTTGAAGGTCAGGGAGGCACTGAAGCTTTCTTT; cdr3_aa: CSVEGQGGTEAFF; d_call: NA; j_call: TRBJ1-1; v_call: TRBV29-1
cdr3_nt: TGTGCCAGCAGTTTACTCGGACAGGGTCGCTACGAGCAGTACTTC; cdr3_aa: CASSLLGQGRYEQYF; d_call: TRBD1; j_call: TRBJ2-7; v_call: TRBV27
cdr3_nt: TGTGCCAGCAGCCTTAGCGGGAGCGGTCGGACAGATACGCAGTATTTT; cdr3_aa: CASSLSGSGRTDTQYF; d_call: TRBD2; j_call: TRBJ2-3; v_call: TRBV11-3
cdr3_nt: TGCGCCAGTCAGACTAGCGGGATGGACAATGAGCAGTTCTTC; cdr3_aa: CASQTSGMDNEQFF; d_call: TRBD2; j_call: TRBJ2-1; v_call: TRBV5-1
cdr3_nt: TGTGCCAGCAGTTACTTTCAGGGGGATCAGCCCCAGCATTTT; cdr3_aa: CASSYFQGDQPQHF; d_call: TRBD1; j_call: TRBJ1-5; v_call: TRBV6-5
cdr3_nt: TGTGCCAGCAGCTTCAAGGGGTCTGGGGCCAACGTCCTGACTTTC; cdr3_aa: CASSFKGSGANVLTF; d_call: NA; j_call: TRBJ2-6; v_call: TRBV5-5
cdr3_nt: TGTGCCAGCAGTGAGGAGGGGGCCACTGAAGCTTTCTTT; cdr3_aa: CASSEEGATEAFF; d_call: TRBD1; j_call: TRBJ1-1; v_call: TRBV2
cdr3_nt: TGTGCCAGTAGGCAACAGGGAAGGAGCTATGGCTACACCTTC; cdr3_aa: CASRQQGRSYGYTF; d_call: NA; j_call: TRBJ1-2; v_call: TRBV19
cdr3_nt: TGTGCCTGGAGTAACGGTGGCAGGGCTTGGACTAATGAAAAACTGTTTTTT; cdr3_aa: CAWSNGGRAWTNEKLFF; d_call: NA; j_call: TRBJ1-4; v_call: TRBV30
cdr3_nt: TGCGCCAGCAGTGACCACGCTAGCGGGAGTACATCGTACTTC; cdr3_aa: CASSDHASGSTSYF; d_call: TRBD2; j_call: TRBJ2-7; v_call: TRBV10-1
cdr3_nt: TGTGCCAGCGTTAATACAGGGGGCGCAGGGTACGAGCAGTACTTC; cdr3_aa: CASVNTGGAGYEQYF; d_call: TRBD1; j_call: TRBJ2-7; v_call: TRBV27
cdr3_nt: TGTGCCAGCAGTTCCGACGACAGGAGTCCTCAGCCCCAGCATTTT; cdr3_aa: CASSSDDRSPQPQHF; d_call: NA; j_call: TRBJ1-5; v_call: TRBV6-6
cdr3_nt: TGTGCCAGTAGTTCCCAGACAGGGGGCCTTGAAAAACTGTTTTTT; cdr3_aa: CASSSQTGGLEKLFF; d_call: TRBD1; j_call: TRBJ1-4; v_call: TRBV19
cdr3_nt: TGTGCCAGCAGCTTAGGACTGGACACTGAAGCTTTCTTT; cdr3_aa: CASSLGLDTEAFF; d_call: NA; j_call: TRBJ1-1; v_call: TRBV7-6
cdr3_nt: TGTGCCAGCAGCTTGGGAGACAATAACTATGGCTACACCTTC; cdr3_aa: CASSLGDNNYGYTF; d_call: NA; j_call: TRBJ1-2; v_call: TRBV5-5
cdr3_nt: TGTGCCAGCAGCGATCCGGGACAGGGAGTTCCCCTAGCCAAAAACATTCAGTACTTC; cdr3_aa: CASSDPGQGVPLAKNIQYF; d_call: TRBD1; j_call: TRBJ2-4; v_call: TRBV7-9
cdr3_nt: TGTGCCAGCAGCGTAGGGGCAGCCCTGAGTGAAAAACTGTTTTTT; cdr3_aa: CASSVGAALSEKLFF; d_call: NA; j_call: TRBJ1-4; v_call: TRBV9
cdr3_nt: TGTGCCAGCACCAAGGACAGGGGGGATACTGAAGCTTTCTTT; cdr3_aa: CASTKDRGDTEAFF; d_call: TRBD1; j_call: TRBJ1-1; v_call: TRBV6-6
cdr3_nt: TGTGCCAGCAGCTCCCAGGGCAGGGAGCTGTTTTTT; cdr3_aa: CASSSQGRELFF; d_call: NA; j_call: TRBJ2-2; v_call: TRBV7-9
cdr3_nt: TGTGCCAGCAGTTTAACAACGGACGGTGGAGGGGAGCAGTTCTTC; cdr3_aa: CASSLTTDGGGEQFF; d_call: NA; j_call: TRBJ2-1; v_call: TRBV28
cdr3_nt: NA; cdr3_aa: CSVGPGLAELSYNEQFF; d_call: NA; j_call: TRBJ2-1; v_call: TRBV29-1
cdr3_nt: TGTGCCAGCAGTGATAAACAGGGTTTCGGGAATCAGCCCCAGCATTTT; cdr3_aa: CASSDKQGFGNQPQHF; d_call: NA; j_call: TRBJ1-5; v_call: TRBV6-1
cdr3_nt: TGTGCCATTGGGACTAGCGGGAGATACAATGAGCAGTTCTTC; cdr3_aa: CAIGTSGRYNEQFF; d_call: TRBD2; j_call: TRBJ2-1; v_call: TRBV10-3
cdr3_nt: TGTGCCAGCAGCACCCTGACTAGTGGGAATGAGCAGTTCTTC; cdr3_aa: CASSTLTSGNEQFF; d_call: NA; j_call: TRBJ2-1; v_call: TRBV9
cdr3_nt: TGTGCCAGCAGCCTCAGTCCAGATACGCAGTATTTT; cdr3_aa: CASSLSPDTQYF; d_call: NA; j_call: TRBJ2-3; v_call: TRBV27
cdr3_nt: TGTGCCAGCAGCCCCGGTGGCTACGAGCAGTACTTC; cdr3_aa: CASSPGGYEQYF; d_call: NA; j_call: TRBJ2-7; v_call: TRBV28
cdr3_nt: TGTGCCAGCAGCTTAGTGCAGAGGGACTACGAGCAGTACTTC; cdr3_aa: CASSLVQRDYEQYF; d_call: NA; j_call: TRBJ2-7; v_call: TRBV7-2
cdr3_nt: TGTGCCAGCAGTCTGACTAATCGGGAGACCCAGTACTTC; cdr3_aa: CASSLTNRETQYF; d_call: NA; j_call: TRBJ2-5; v_call: TRBV28
cdr3_nt: TGTGCCAGCAGTTTTAAGGGGCTTTCTGGAAACACCATATATTTT; cdr3_aa: CASSFKGLSGNTIYF; d_call: NA; j_call: TRBJ1-3; v_call: TRBV6-5
cdr3_nt: TGTGCCAGCAGCTTGGACAGGTCTTGGACAGGGATTCCTGGGGCCAACGTCCTGACTTTC; cdr3_aa: CASSLDRSWTGIPGANVLTF; d_call: TRBD1; j_call: TRBJ2-6; v_call: TRBV5-8
cdr3_nt: TGTGCCAGCAGCTTGGGAGGCGAGCAGTACTTC; cdr3_aa: CASSLGGEQYF; d_call: NA; j_call: TRBJ2-7; v_call: TRBV5-6
cdr3_nt: TGCGCCAGCAGCCAAGCCCCAGACCCGTCGAGGGGCTACACCTTC; cdr3_aa: CASSQAPDPSRGYTF; d_call: NA; j_call: TRBJ1-2; v_call: TRBV4-3
cdr3_nt: TGTGCCAGCTCACCGGGACTAGCGAACACCGGGGAGCTGTTTTTT; cdr3_aa: CASSPGLANTGELFF; d_call: TRBD2; j_call: TRBJ2-2; v_call: TRBV18
cdr3_nt: TGTGCCAGCGGGGCCGGACGAGGGGAGCTGTTTTTT; cdr3_aa: CASGAGRGELFF; d_call: NA; j_call: TRBJ2-2; v_call: TRBV28
cdr3_nt: TGCAGCCCCTGTCGGGGAAAAAACATTCAGTACTTC; cdr3_aa: CSPCRGKNIQYF; d_call: NA; j_call: TRBJ2-4; v_call: TRBV29-1
cdr3_nt: TGTGCCTGGAGTGTTTCGTGGGGCGGCAATCAGCCCCAGCATTTT; cdr3_aa: CAWSVSWGGNQPQHF; d_call: NA; j_call: TRBJ1-5; v_call: TRBV30
cdr3_nt: TGTGCCAGCAGCCCGATGACAGGTTTGGAAGCTTTCTTT; cdr3_aa: CASSPMTGLEAFF; d_call: NA; j_call: TRBJ1-1; v_call: TRBV7-9
cdr3_nt: TGTGCCAGCAGTACCGGGACTGTCAACTCACCCCTCCACTTT; cdr3_aa: CASSTGTVNSPLHF; d_call: NA; j_call: TRBJ1-6; v_call: TRBV2
cdr3_nt: TGTGCCAGCAGTTGGACCAACTACAGGGGAAGCAATCAGCCCCAGCATTTT; cdr3_aa: CASSWTNYRGSNQPQHF; d_call: TRBD1; j_call: TRBJ1-5; v_call: TRBV28
cdr3_nt: TGTGCCAGCAGTGAGACATGGTTGAAAGAGACCCAGTACTTC; cdr3_aa: CASSETWLKETQYF; d_call: NA; j_call: TRBJ2-5; v_call: TRBV2
cdr3_nt: TGTGCCAGTAGTACGACGGGACAGAAAAGTTACGAGCAGTACTTC; cdr3_aa: CASSTTGQKSYEQYF; d_call: TRBD1; j_call: TRBJ2-7; v_call: TRBV19
cdr3_nt: TGTGCCAGCAGCCCTGATGGGCTCTCCGAGCAGTACTTC; cdr3_aa: CASSPDGLSEQYF; d_call: NA; j_call: TRBJ2-7; v_call: TRBV28
cdr3_nt: TGCGCCAGCAGCCAACCGGACAGGGGGCGAGGTGGCTACACCTTC; cdr3_aa: CASSQPDRGRGGYTF; d_call: TRBD1; j_call: TRBJ1-2; v_call: TRBV4-1
cdr3_nt: TGTGCCAGCAGTTTAGGGGAGGGGCAAGGAGATACGCAGTATTTT; cdr3_aa: CASSLGEGQGDTQYF; d_call: TRBD2; j_call: TRBJ2-3; v_call: TRBV7-9
cdr3_nt: TGTGCCTGGAGTGTACGAAGCGGGAGGAACACAGATACGCAGTATTTT; cdr3_aa: CAWSVRSGRNTDTQYF; d_call: TRBD2; j_call: TRBJ2-3; v_call: TRBV30
cdr3_nt: TGTGCCAGCAGTCGGACAGGGGGAGTCTACGAGCAGTACTTC; cdr3_aa: CASSRTGGVYEQYF; d_call: TRBD1; j_call: TRBJ2-7; v_call: TRBV2
cdr3_nt: TGTGCCAGCAGCTTAGTGGGGGGGAGGAACACTGAAGCTTTCTTT; cdr3_aa: CASSLVGGRNTEAFF; d_call: NA; j_call: TRBJ1-1; v_call: TRBV7-9
cdr3_nt: TGCGCCAGCAGTCCCGCTAGCGGGAGAACGAATGAGCAGTTCTTC; cdr3_aa: CASSPASGRTNEQFF; d_call: TRBD2; j_call: TRBJ2-1; v_call: TRBV10-2
cdr3_nt: TGTGCCAGCAGTTTTCCATCCTACGAGCAGTACTTC; cdr3_aa: CASSFPSYEQYF; d_call: NA; j_call: TRBJ2-7; v_call: TRBV28
cdr3_nt: TGTGCCAGCAGTTTAGTGGCTAGCGGGACCTACGAGCAGTACTTC; cdr3_aa: CASSLVASGTYEQYF; d_call: TRBD2; j_call: TRBJ2-7; v_call: TRBV28
cdr3_nt: TGCGCCAGCAGCCAAGCGGGAGGCGGGCAGCAGTACTTC; cdr3_aa: CASSQAGGGQQYF; d_call: TRBD2; j_call: TRBJ2-7; v_call: TRBV4-3
cdr3_nt: TGTGCCAGTAGTCGGCTTCGGGGGACAACTAATGAAAAACTGTTTTTT; cdr3_aa: CASSRLRGTTNEKLFF; d_call: NA; j_call: TRBJ1-4; v_call: TRBV19
cdr3_nt: TGTGCCAGCAGCTTAGAGGGGGGGACAGGGTACCAAGAGACCCAGTACTTC; cdr3_aa: CASSLEGGTGYQETQYF; d_call: TRBD1; j_call: TRBJ2-5; v_call: TRBV7-2